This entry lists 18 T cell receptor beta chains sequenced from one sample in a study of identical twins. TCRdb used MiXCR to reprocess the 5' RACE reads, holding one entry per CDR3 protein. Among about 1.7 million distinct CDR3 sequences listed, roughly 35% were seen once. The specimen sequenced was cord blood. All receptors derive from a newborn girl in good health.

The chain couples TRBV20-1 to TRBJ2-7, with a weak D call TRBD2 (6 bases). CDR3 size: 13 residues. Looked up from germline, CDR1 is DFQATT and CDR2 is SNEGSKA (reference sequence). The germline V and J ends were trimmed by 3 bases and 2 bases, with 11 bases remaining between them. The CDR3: CSASKRVTYEQYF. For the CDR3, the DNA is TGCAGTGCTAGCAAGCGGGTAACCTACGAGCAGTACTTC.

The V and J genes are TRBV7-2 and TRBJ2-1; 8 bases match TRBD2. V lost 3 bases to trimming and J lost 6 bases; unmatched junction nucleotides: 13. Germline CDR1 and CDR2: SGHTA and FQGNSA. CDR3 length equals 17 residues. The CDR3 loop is CASSFSWRSGGVNEQFF. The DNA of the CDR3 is TGTGCCAGCAGCTTCTCATGGCGATCCGGGGGGGTCAATGAGCAGTTCTTC.

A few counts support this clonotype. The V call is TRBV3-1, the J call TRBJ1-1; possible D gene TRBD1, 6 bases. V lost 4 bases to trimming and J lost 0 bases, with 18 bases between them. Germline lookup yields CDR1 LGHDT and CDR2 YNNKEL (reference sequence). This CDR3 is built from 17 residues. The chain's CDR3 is CASSLHGPKGVNTEAFF. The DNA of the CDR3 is TGTGCCAGCAGCCTCCACGGCCCAAAGGGGGTGAACACTGAAGCTTTCTTT.

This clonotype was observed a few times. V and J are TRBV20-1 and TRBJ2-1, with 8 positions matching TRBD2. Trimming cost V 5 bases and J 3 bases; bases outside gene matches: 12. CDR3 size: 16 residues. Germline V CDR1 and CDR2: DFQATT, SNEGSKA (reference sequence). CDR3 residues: CSAQRRLAGFYNEQFF. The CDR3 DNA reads TGCAGTGCTCAACGCCGTCTAGCGGGTTTCTACAATGAGCAGTTCTTC.

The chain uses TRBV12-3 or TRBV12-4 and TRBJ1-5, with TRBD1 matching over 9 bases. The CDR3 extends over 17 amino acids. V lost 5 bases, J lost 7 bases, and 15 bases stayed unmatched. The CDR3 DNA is TGTGCCAGCAGTATAAACCCCTCCCGGGACAGGGACCAGCCCCAGCATTTT. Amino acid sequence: CASSINPSRDRDQPQHF.

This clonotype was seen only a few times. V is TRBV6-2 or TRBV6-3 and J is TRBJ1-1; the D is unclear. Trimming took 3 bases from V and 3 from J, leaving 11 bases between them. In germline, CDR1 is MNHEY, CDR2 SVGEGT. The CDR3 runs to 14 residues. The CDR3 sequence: CASSYSPRDTEAFF. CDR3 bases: TGTGCCAGCAGTTATAGTCCTAGGGACACTGAAGCTTTCTTT.

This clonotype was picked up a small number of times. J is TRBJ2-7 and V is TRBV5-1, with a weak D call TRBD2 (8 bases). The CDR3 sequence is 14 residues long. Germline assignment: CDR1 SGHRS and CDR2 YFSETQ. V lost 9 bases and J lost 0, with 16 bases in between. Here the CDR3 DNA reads TGCGCCACCTCCGGGGGGGACAGCTCCTACGAGCAGTACTTC. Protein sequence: CATSGGDSSYEQYF.

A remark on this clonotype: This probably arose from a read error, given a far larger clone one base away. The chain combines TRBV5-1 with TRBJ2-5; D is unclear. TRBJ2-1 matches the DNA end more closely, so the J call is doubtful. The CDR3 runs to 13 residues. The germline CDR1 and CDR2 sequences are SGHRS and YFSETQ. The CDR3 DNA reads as TGCGCCAGCAGCTTGAGGTACCAAGAGACCCAGTTCTTC. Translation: CASSLRYQETQFF.

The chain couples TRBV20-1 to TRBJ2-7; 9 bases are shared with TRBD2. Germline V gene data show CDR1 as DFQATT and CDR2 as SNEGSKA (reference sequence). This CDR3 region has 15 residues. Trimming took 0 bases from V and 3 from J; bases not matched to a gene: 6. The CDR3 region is CSARDVVAGVYEQYF. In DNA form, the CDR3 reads TGCAGTGCTAGAGATGTGGTAGCGGGGGTCTACGAGCAGTACTTC.

CDR3 loop: CASSYPRQGAEAFF. In DNA, the CDR3 is TGTGCCAGCAGTTACCCCAGACAGGGCGCTGAAGCTTTCTTT. The genes are TRBV6-5 and TRBJ1-1; 7 bases are shared with TRBD1. V shed 2 bases, J shed 6 bases, and the junction held 6 bases outside the gene matches. CDR3 length equals 14 residues. CDR1 is MNHEY, CDR2 SVGAGI, per germline.

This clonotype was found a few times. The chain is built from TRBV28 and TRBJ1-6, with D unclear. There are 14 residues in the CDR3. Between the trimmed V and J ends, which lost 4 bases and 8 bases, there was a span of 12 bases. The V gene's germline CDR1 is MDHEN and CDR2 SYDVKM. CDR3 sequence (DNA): TGTGCCAGCAGTTCCTCGTTTGACCATTCACCCCTCCACTTT. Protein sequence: CASSSSFDHSPLHF.

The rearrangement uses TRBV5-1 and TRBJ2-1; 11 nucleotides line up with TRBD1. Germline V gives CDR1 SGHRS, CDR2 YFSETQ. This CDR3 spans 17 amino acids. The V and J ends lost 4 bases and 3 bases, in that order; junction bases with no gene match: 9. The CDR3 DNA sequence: TGCGCCAGCAGCGGGAGGTCCGGGACAGGGGGCTACAATGAGCAGTTCTTC. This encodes CASSGRSGTGGYNEQFF.

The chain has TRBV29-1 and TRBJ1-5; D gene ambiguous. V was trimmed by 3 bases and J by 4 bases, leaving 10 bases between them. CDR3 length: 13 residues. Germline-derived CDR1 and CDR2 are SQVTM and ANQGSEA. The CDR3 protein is CSVEGSPNQPQHF. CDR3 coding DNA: TGCAGCGTTGAGGGCTCCCCGAATCAGCCCCAGCATTTT. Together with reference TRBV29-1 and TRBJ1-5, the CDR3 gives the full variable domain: SAVISQKPSRDICQRGTSLTIQCQVDSQVTMMFWYRQQPGQSLTLIATANQGSEATYESGFVIDKFPISRPNLTFSTLTVSNMSPEDSSIYLCSVEGSPNQPQHFGDGTRLSIL.

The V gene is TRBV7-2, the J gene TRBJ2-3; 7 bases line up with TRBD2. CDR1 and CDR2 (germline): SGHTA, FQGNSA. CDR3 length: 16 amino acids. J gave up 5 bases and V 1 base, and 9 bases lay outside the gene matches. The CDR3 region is CASSLGAREMKDTQYF. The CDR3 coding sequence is TGTGCCAGCAGCTTAGGTGCGCGGGAGATGAAAGATACGCAGTATTTT. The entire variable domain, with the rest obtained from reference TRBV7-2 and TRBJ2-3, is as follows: GAGVSQSPSNKVTEKGKDVELRCDPISGHTALYWYRQSLGQGLEFLIYFQGNSAPDKSGLPSDRFSAERTGGSVSTLTIQRTQQEDSAVYLCASSLGAREMKDTQYFGPGTRLTVL.

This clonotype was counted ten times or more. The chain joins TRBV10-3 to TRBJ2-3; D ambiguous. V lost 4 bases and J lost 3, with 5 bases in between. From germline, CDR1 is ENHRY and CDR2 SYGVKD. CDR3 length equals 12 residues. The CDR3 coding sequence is TGTGCCATCAGTGCCGAAACAGATACGCAGTATTTT. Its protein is CAISAETDTQYF.

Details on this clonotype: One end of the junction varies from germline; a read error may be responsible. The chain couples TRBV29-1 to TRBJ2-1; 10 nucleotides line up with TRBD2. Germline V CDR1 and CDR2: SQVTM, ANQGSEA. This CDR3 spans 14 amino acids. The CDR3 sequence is CSVKREGRGNVQFF. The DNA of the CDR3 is TGCAGCGTTAAGCGGGAGGGCCGAGGAAATGTGCAGTTCTTC.

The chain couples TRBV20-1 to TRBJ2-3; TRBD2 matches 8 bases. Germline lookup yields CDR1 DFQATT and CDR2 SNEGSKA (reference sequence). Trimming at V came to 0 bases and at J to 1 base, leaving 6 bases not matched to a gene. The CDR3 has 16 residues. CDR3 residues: CSAREEAGVGTDTQYF. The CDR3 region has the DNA TGCAGTGCTAGAGAGGAAGCGGGAGTCGGCACAGATACGCAGTATTTT.

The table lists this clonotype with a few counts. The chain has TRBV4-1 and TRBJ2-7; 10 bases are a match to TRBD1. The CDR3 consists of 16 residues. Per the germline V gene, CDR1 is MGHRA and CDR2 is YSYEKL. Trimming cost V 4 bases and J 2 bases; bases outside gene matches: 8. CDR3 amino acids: CASSRFFGTGAYEQYF. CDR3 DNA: TGCGCCAGCAGCCGCTTTTTTGGGACAGGGGCCTACGAGCAGTACTTC.